A selection of T cell receptor beta chains follows, all from one sample in a study of regulatory dendritic cells for organ transplantation. Clones were sequenced by immunoSEQ multiplex PCR, and TCRdb holds only the in-frame ones, with some missing. Here the sample spans some 10,000 clones, around 66% being singletons. Sequenced input: memory CD8+ T cells from blood. Source of these receptors: a human donor in good health. Both conserved end residues are trimmed from each CDR3. Fields, in order: V gene, CDR3 protein.

>TRBV30
AWGPGLAGGYTDTQY
>TRBV27
ASSSSGTDLWDEQY
>TRBV11-2
ASSSFASEEQF
>TRBV5-6
ASSLKNTEAF
>TRBV6-4
ASSDSSGGDTQY
>TRBV27
ASRNRAMNTEAF
>TRBV27
ASSSRGSNQPQH
>TRBV19
ASKEGRDSSEQY
>TRBV11-2
ASSLFDRGPDEQY
>TRBV5-6
ASSSGDRGYYEQY
>TRBV4-3
ASSQYRGSYNEQF
>TRBV2
ASHEVGRAATYGYT
>TRBV4-1
ASSPRDGATNEKLF
>TRBV4-3
ASSQESRGRYEQY
>TRBV7-6
ASSLVWGGYNEQF